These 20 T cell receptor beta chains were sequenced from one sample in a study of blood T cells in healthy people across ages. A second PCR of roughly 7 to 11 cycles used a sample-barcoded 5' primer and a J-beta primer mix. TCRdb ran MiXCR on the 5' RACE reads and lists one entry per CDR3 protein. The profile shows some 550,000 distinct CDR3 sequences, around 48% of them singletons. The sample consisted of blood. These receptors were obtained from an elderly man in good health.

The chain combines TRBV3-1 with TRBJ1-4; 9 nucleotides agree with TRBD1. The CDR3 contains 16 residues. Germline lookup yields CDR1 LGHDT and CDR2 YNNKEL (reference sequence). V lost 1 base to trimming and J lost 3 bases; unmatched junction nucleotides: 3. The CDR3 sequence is CASSQVGDRANEKLFF. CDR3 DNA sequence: TGTGCCAGCAGCCAAGTTGGGGACAGGGCTAATGAAAAACTGTTTTTT. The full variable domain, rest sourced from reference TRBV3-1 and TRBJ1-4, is DTAVSQTPKYLVTQMGNDKSIKCEQNLGHDTMYWYKQDSKKFLKIMFSYNNKELIINETVPNRFSPKSPDKAHLNLHINSLELGDSAVYFCASSQVGDRANEKLFFGSGTQLSVL.

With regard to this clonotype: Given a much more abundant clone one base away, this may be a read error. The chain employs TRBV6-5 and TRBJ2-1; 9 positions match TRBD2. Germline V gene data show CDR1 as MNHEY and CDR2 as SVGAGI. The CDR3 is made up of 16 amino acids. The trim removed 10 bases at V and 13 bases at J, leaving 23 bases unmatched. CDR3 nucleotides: TGTGCCACTACCGGGGGGTCGAGCGGGAGGCGGGAGACCCAGTTCTTC. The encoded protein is CATTGGSSGRRETQFF.

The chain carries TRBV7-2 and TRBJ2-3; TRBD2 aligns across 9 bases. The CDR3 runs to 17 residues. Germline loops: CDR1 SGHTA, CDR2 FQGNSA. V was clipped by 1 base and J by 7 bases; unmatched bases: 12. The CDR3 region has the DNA TGTGCCAGCAGCTTAGATGGCGGGGGGGCCCGTGCAAATACGCAGTATTTT. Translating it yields CASSLDGGGARANTQYF.

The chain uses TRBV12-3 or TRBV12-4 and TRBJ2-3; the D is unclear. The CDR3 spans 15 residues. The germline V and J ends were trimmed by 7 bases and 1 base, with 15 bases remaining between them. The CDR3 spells CASTPVQFRTDTQYF. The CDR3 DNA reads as TGTGCCAGCACCCCGGTTCAGTTCCGCACAGATACGCAGTATTTT.

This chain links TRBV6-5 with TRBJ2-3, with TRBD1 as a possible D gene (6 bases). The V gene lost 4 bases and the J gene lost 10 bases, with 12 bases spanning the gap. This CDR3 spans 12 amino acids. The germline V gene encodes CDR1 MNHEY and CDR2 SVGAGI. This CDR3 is CASSSQGRSQYF. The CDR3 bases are TGTGCCAGCAGTTCACAGGGCCGCTCGCAGTATTTT.

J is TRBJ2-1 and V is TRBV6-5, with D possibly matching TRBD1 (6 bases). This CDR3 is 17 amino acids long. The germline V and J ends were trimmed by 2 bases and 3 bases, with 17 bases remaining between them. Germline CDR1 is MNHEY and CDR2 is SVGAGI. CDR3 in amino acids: CASSYRYYREYYNEQFF. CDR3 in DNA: TGTGCCAGCAGTTACCGCTACTACAGGGAGTACTACAATGAGCAGTTCTTC.

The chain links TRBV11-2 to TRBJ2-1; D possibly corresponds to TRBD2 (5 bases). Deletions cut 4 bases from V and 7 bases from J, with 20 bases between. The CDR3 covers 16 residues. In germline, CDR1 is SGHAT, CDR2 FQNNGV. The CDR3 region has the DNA TGTGCCAGCAGCTCCCACCCTATTAAACAGCGGAATGAGCAGTTCTTC. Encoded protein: CASSSHPIKQRNEQFF.

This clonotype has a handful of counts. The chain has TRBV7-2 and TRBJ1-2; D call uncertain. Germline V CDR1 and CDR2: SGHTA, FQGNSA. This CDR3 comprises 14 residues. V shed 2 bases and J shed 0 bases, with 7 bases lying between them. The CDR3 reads CASSLTLTNYGYTF. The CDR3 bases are TGTGCCAGCAGCTTAACCCTGACTAACTATGGCTACACCTTC.

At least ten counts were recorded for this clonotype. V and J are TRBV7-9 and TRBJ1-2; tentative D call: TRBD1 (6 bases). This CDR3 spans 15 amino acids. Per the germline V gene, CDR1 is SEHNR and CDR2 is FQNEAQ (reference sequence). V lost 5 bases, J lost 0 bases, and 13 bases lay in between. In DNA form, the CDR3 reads TGTGCCAGCAGCATCACCGGGACACCTAACTATGGCTACACCTTC. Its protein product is CASSITGTPNYGYTF.

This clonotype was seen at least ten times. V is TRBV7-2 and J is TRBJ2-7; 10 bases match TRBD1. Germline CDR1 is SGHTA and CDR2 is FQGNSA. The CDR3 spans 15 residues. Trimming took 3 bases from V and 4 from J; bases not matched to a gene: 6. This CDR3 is CASSFRDRGWYEQYF. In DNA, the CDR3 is TGTGCCAGCAGCTTCCGGGACAGGGGTTGGTACGAGCAGTACTTC.

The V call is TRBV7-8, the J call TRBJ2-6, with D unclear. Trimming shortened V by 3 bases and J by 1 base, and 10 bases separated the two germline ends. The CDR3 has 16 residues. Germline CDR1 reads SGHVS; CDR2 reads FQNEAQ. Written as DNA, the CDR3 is TGTGCCAGCAGCTTCCTCCCGAGATCTGGGGCCAACGTCCTGACTTTC. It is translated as CASSFLPRSGANVLTF.

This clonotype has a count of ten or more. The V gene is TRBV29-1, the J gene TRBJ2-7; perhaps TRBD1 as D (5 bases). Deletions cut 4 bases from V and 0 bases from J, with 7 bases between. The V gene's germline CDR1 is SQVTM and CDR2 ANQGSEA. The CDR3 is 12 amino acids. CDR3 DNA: TGCAGCGTTGTCCAGGGCTCCTACGAGCAGTACTTC. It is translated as CSVVQGSYEQYF.

The CDR3, as DNA: TGTGCCAGCAGTGACCCGACCGTCCGCTACGAGCAGTACTTC. It is translated as CASSDPTVRYEQYF. This chain joins TRBV2 and TRBJ2-7; D is unclear. V shed 3 bases and J shed 3 bases, with 12 bases lying between them. The CDR3 sequence is 14 residues long. CDR1 is SNHLY and CDR2 is FYNNEI in the germline V gene.

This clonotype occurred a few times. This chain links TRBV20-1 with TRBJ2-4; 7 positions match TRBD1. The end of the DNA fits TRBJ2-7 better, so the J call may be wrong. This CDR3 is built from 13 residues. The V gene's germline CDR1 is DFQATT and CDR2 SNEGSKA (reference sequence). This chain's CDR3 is CSALLTGSSEQYF. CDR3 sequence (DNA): TGCAGTGCCCTACTGACAGGGTCGAGCGAGCAGTACTTC.

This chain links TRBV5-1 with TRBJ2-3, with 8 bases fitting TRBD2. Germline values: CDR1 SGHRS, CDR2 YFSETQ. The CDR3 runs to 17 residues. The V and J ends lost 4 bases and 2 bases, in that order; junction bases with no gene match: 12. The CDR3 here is CASSPGGARYFTDTQYF. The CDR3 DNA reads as TGCGCCAGCAGCCCGGGGGGGGCCCGATACTTCACAGATACGCAGTATTTT.

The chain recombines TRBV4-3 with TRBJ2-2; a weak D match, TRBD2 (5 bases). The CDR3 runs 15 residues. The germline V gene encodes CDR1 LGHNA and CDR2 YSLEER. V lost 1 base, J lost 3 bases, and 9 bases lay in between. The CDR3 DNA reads TGCGCCAGCAGCCAAGGAGGGCCTTACACCGGGGAGCTGTTTTTT. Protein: CASSQGGPYTGELFF.

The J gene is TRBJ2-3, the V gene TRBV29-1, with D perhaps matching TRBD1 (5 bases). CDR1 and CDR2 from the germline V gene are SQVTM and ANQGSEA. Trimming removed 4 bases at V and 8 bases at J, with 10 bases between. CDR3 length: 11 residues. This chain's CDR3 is CSVGEGATQYF. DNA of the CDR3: TGCAGCGTTGGGGAAGGGGCTACGCAGTATTTT.

The CDR3 region has the DNA TGTGCCAGCAGCAAAGACCCACTTGGGACCTACAATGAGCAGTTCTTC. Its protein product is CASSKDPLGTYNEQFF. The chain recombines TRBV11-2 with TRBJ2-1, with D unclear. Between the trimmed V and J ends, which lost 5 bases and 2 bases, there was a span of 16 bases. In germline, CDR1 is SGHAT, CDR2 FQNNGV. CDR3 length: 16 residues.

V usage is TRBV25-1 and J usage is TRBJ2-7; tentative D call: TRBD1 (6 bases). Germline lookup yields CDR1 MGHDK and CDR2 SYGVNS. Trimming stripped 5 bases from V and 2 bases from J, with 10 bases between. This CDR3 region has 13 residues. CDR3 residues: CASSWDTTYEQYF. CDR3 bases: TGTGCCAGCAGTTGGGACACAACCTACGAGCAGTACTTC.

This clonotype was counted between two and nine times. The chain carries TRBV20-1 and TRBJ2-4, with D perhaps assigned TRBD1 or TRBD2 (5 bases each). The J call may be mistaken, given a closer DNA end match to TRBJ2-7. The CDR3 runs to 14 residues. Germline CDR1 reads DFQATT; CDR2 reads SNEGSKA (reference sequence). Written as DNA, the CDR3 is TGCAGTGCTAGATCCGGGACGGAAGCCTACGAGCAGTACTTC. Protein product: CSARSGTEAYEQYF.